This is a list of T cell receptor beta chains from one sample in a study of T-cell reconstitution after alpha-beta-depleted transplantation in children. TCRdb analysed the PCR reads with MiXCR anew, one entry per CDR3 protein. In the table there are a few hundred thousand distinct CDR3 sequences, 43% of which are singletons. The specimen was PBMCs, collected before TCRalphabeta/CD19-depleted stem cell transplant. The receptors here all came from a girl aged 2 to 10 with aplastic anemia, due to receive a stem cell transplant. Each CDR3 is given with its conserved first and last residue. A D gene is named only where the DNA matches it firmly. Clone size, where shown, is once, few, many, or a class for clones that have expanded.

size	V	J	D	CDR3	DNA
many	TRBV11-2	TRBJ2-4	-	CASSLDGGWLGDIQYF	TGTGCCAGCAGCTTAGACGGGGGCTGGTTGGGAGACATTCAGTACTTC
-	TRBV4-1	TRBJ2-1	-	CASSQDLREQFF	TGCGCCAGCAGCCAAGATCTACGTGAGCAGTTCTTC
-	TRBV29-1	TRBJ1-1	-	CSVAEGTEAFF	TGCAGCGTTGCGGAGGGCACTGAAGCTTTCTTT
few	TRBV12-3/TRBV12-4	TRBJ2-1	TRBD1	CASSSRQGLVDEQFF	TGTGCCAGCAGTTCCCGACAGGGGTTGGTCGATGAGCAGTTCTTC
-	TRBV12-3/TRBV12-4	TRBJ2-7	-	CASSLSVTYEQYF	TGTGCCAGCAGTCTTAGCGTGACCTACGAGCAGTACTTC
-	TRBV15	TRBJ1-5	-	CATSLPGQPQHF	TGTGCCACCAGCCTCCCGGGGCAGCCCCAGCATTTT
-	TRBV5-6	TRBJ2-1	-	CASSFPGRLSSYNEQFF	TGTGCCAGCAGCTTCCCGGGACGCCTGAGCTCCTACAATGAGCAGTTCTTC
-	TRBV29-1	TRBJ2-3	TRBD2	CSGQRGSPLSTDTQYF	TGCAGCGGACAGCGGGGGTCTCCCCTTAGCACAGATACGCAGTATTTT
many	TRBV12-3/TRBV12-4	TRBJ1-5	TRBD1	CASSLDRGVNQPQHF	TGTGCCAGCAGTTTGGACAGGGGCGTTAATCAGCCCCAGCATTTT
few	TRBV5-1	TRBJ2-5	-	CASSLRSGLLVQETQYF	TGCGCCAGCAGCTTGAGGTCCGGACTTTTAGTTCAAGAGACCCAGTACTTC
few	TRBV6-5	TRBJ2-3	-	CASSYGIALGDTQYF	TGTGCCAGCAGTTACGGTATAGCGTTGGGAGATACGCAGTATTTT
few	TRBV20-1	TRBJ2-7	-	CSASWTYSYEQYF	TGCAGTGCTAGTTGGACCTATTCCTACGAGCAGTACTTC
few	TRBV27	TRBJ2-1	-	CASSYTRTGADNEQFF	TGTGCCAGCAGTTACACGCGGACTGGGGCAGACAATGAGCAGTTCTTC
-	TRBV20-1	TRBJ2-1	TRBD2	CSARVSGRRPYNEQFF	TGCAGTGCTAGGGTTAGCGGGAGGAGACCCTACAATGAGCAGTTCTTC
once	TRBV20-1	TRBJ1-1	TRBD1	CSALDRVEAFF	TGCAGTGCCCTGGACAGGGTTGAAGCTTTCTTT
-	TRBV5-5	TRBJ2-5	-	CASSPPVGGQETQYF	TGTGCCAGCAGCCCCCCGGTGGGGGGACAAGAGACCCAGTACTTC